This TCR beta chain was identified in a study of blood T cell repertoires in COVID-19. The assay was immunoSEQ multiplex PCR, and TCRdb's table has in-frame clones only and misses some. The sample has approximately 100,000 clones; around 93% are singletons. The origin of this receptor is a man in his fifties or sixties with acute or convalescent COVID-19. The sample taken for sequencing was peripheral blood.

CDR3 in DNA: TGTGCCAGCAGCGTAGCAGGGGCGCCATCGACCTACGAGCAGTACTTC. Encoded protein: CASSVAGAPSTYEQYF. This chain links TRBV9 with TRBJ2-7; D perhaps matches TRBD1 (6 bases). V lost 0 bases, J lost 2 bases, and 15 bases lay in between. CDR1 is SGDLS, CDR2 YYNGEE, per germline. The CDR3 covers 16 residues.